Shown below are 5 T cell receptor beta chains from a single sample sequenced in a study of T-cell memory formation after mild COVID-19 (TCRdb year 2021). Libraries were constructed by 5' RACE. The sequencing machine was an Illumina NovaSeq 6000. TCRdb ran its own pipeline on the public reads, namely fastp trimming at Q25 and MiXCR clone calling, and kept in-frame beta chains. Entries are consolidated by CDR3 protein sequence, retaining the most common genes and DNA. The sample records hundreds of thousands of distinct CDR3 sequences, about 18% of which are singletons. The ten largest make up about 8.6% of the sample. The source material was PBMCs or a T cell subset sorted from them (not recorded which). Receptor source: an adult woman who had mild COVID-19 (a few samples of this study predate the infection). The sample titles of this study are shuffled in the database, so cell type and time point are left out; the donor was told from shared clones.

The V and J genes are TRBV4-3 and TRBJ2-1, with TRBD2 identical over 8 bases. This CDR3 has 16 residues. Germline V CDR1 and CDR2: LGHNA, YSLEER. Trimming took 4 bases from V and 0 from J; bases not matched to a gene: 5. The CDR3 protein is CASSLSLAGSYNEQFF. Written as DNA, the CDR3 is TGCGCCAGCAGCCTTTCTCTAGCGGGCTCCTACAATGAGCAGTTCTTC.

The rearrangement uses TRBV4-2 and TRBJ2-5; D uncertain. Germline lookup yields CDR1 LGHNA and CDR2 YNFKEQ. The CDR3 contains 13 residues. Trimming removed 1 base from V and 1 base from J, with 4 bases in between. The chain's CDR3 is CASSQATQETQYF. The DNA of the CDR3 is TGTGCCAGCAGCCAAGCCACCCAAGAGACCCAGTACTTC.

This clonotype turned up a few times. The rearrangement links TRBV12-3 or TRBV12-4 to TRBJ1-1; D may be TRBD1 (6 bases). V was shortened by 6 bases and J by 8 bases, with 19 bases between the two germline ends. CDR3 length: 14 residues. CDR3 residues: CASRSLRDTPEAFF. CDR3 DNA: TGTGCCAGCAGATCCCTCCGGGACACCCCCGAAGCTTTCTTT.

This clonotype was recorded many times. The chain recombines TRBV6-5 with TRBJ2-4; possibly TRBD2 for D (6 bases). With 6 bases removed from V and 2 bases from J, the gap between germline ends came to 17 bases. CDR3 length equals 16 residues. CDR1 MNHEY and CDR2 SVGAGI come from the germline V gene. The CDR3 loop is CASSHMARGTKNIQYF. In DNA, the CDR3 is TGTGCCAGCAGCCATATGGCTCGGGGGACCAAAAACATTCAGTACTTC.

The V call is TRBV30, the J call TRBJ2-7, with D unresolved. The germline gives CDR1 GTSNPN, CDR2 SVGIG (reference sequence). V was cut by 0 bases and J by 3 bases, with 9 bases left in between. CDR3 size: 13 residues. CDR3 nucleotides: TGTGCCTGGAGTGTACTTAGGTTCTACGAGCAGTACTTC. Translation gives CAWSVLRFYEQYF.